These 12 T cell receptor beta chains originate from one sample sequenced in a study of CD8 T cells in ankylosing spondylitis. Regarding the study as a whole: Blood from ankylosing spondylitis patients appeared to carry a characteristic roughly eight-variant TCR beta motif.

Which antigens these TCRs recognize remains unknown. TCRdb called the 5' RACE reads again in MiXCR, with one record for every CDR3 protein. The sample lists 350,000 or so distinct CDR3 sequences, 8% occurring once. The sequenced sample consisted of blood, either unsorted or a sorted T cell fraction (not recorded which). All receptors come from a male donor with ankylosing spondylitis.

This clonotype was detected only a few times. This rearrangement joins TRBV9 to TRBJ1-3, with TRBD1 as a possible D gene (5 bases). V was cut by 0 bases and J by 4 bases, with 11 bases left in between. The germline gives CDR1 SGDLS, CDR2 YYNGEE. CDR3 length equals 15 residues. CDR3 sequence (DNA): TGTGCCAGCAGCGTAGCTGCAGGGTCGGGAAACACCATATATTTT. Translation: CASSVAAGSGNTIYF.

This clonotype was counted only a few times. The chain joins TRBV9 to TRBJ2-1; TRBD2 matches at 12 bases. Losses at the gene ends were 10 bases for V and 3 bases for J; bases not matched to a gene: 11. CDR3 size: 16 residues. Germline CDR1 and CDR2: SGDLS and YYNGEE. The DNA of the CDR3 is TGTGCCGGATCCCGGACTAGCGGGACAGACTACAATGAGCAGTTCTTC. This codes for CAGSRTSGTDYNEQFF.

This clonotype was seen a few times. The chain couples TRBV14 to TRBJ1-2; D uncertain. The CDR3 is 15 amino acids. Deletions cut 1 base from V and 8 bases from J, with 17 bases between. CDR1 and CDR2 from the germline V gene are SGHDN and FVKESK. Written as DNA, the CDR3 is TGTGCCAGCAGCCAAGTAATAGGAGAGCGCGGCGGCTACACCTTC. Translated, it gives CASSQVIGERGGYTF.

The table lists this clonotype with a few counts. The rearrangement uses TRBV28 and TRBJ2-3, with TRBD1 identical over 8 bases. Germline V gene data show CDR1 as MDHEN and CDR2 as SYDVKM. This CDR3 contains 14 residues. V trimming: 6 bases; J trimming: 5 bases; junction bases outside the gene matches: 7. In DNA form, the CDR3 reads TGTGCCAGCAGAGGAGCAGGGGGCATAGATACGCAGTATTTT. This gives the protein CASRGAGGIDTQYF.

The rearrangement uses TRBV18 and TRBJ2-5, with 11 bases identical to TRBD2. The CDR3 is made up of 18 amino acids. Germline CDR1 is KGHSH and CDR2 is LQKENI. The trim removed 1 base at V and 1 base at J, leaving 8 bases unmatched. The CDR3 nucleotides are TGTGCCAGCTCACCACAAGCCCCTAGCGGGAGGAGCCAAGAGACCCAGTACTTC. Translation gives CASSPQAPSGRSQETQYF.

The V call is TRBV12-3 or TRBV12-4, the J call TRBJ2-2; D might be TRBD1 (6 bases). The CDR3 length is 15 residues. Trimming removed 6 bases at V and 7 bases at J, with 18 bases between. The CDR3 coding sequence is TGTGCCAGCAGACTAGAGGGAGAGGGGGTCGGGGAGCTGTTTTTT. Translation gives CASRLEGEGVGELFF.

This clonotype has a count of ten or more. The chain carries TRBV29-1 and TRBJ2-7, with D possibly matching TRBD2 (6 bases). The CDR3 is 14 residues long. Germline V gene sequence: CDR1 SQVTM, CDR2 ANQGSEA. The germline V and J ends were trimmed by 6 bases and 0 bases, with 15 bases remaining between them. The CDR3 reads CSVITGTRSYEQYF. CDR3 sequence (DNA): TGCAGCGTAATAACCGGGACTCGCTCCTACGAGCAGTACTTC.

The CDR3 bases are TGTGCCAGCGCCGCGGGAGGGTGGACCGGGGAGCTGTTTTTT. Translation gives CASAAGGWTGELFF. J is TRBJ2-2 and V is TRBV7-2; 9 nucleotides line up with TRBD2. The germline V gene has CDR1 SGHTA and CDR2 FQGNSA. V lost 8 bases to trimming and J lost 5 bases; unmatched junction nucleotides: 6. The CDR3 consists of 14 residues. Variable domain in full (rest from reference TRBV7-2 and TRBJ2-2): GAGVSQSPSNKVTEKGKDVELRCDPISGHTALYWYRQSLGQGLEFLIYFQGNSAPDKSGLPSDRFSAERTGGSVSTLTIQRTQQEDSAVYLCASAAGGWTGELFFGEGSRLTVL.

This clonotype was found a few times. This chain links TRBV20-1 with TRBJ2-4; TRBD2 matches 10 bases. The CDR3 has 17 residues. CDR1 DFQATT and CDR2 SNEGSKA come from the germline V gene (reference sequence). V lost 5 bases to trimming and J lost 0 bases; unmatched junction nucleotides: 10. Written as DNA, the CDR3 is TGCAGTGCTTCACTAGCGGGATGGGACTTAGCCAAAAACATTCAGTACTTC. Its translation: CSASLAGWDLAKNIQYF.

This clonotype was seen only a few times. The genes are TRBV3-1 and TRBJ2-7; 9 bases agree with TRBD2. CDR1 and CDR2 from the germline V gene are LGHDT and YNNKEL (reference sequence). This CDR3 has 16 amino acids. Trimming cost V 6 bases and J 7 bases; bases outside gene matches: 16. The DNA of the CDR3 is TGTGCCAGCAGGTCAAGTGAGGCGGGAGGGTCTGGGGAGCAGTACTTC. As protein: CASRSSEAGGSGEQYF.

This clonotype was picked up a small number of times. The gene calls are TRBV28 and TRBJ2-5; the D gene is possibly TRBD2 (6 bases). The V and J ends lost 6 bases and 0 bases respectively, with 17 bases between them. This CDR3 has 16 residues. Germline CDR1 reads MDHEN; CDR2 reads SYDVKM. Here the CDR3 reads CASSPTGGGDQETQYF. DNA for the CDR3: TGTGCCAGCAGCCCCACCGGCGGCGGGGACCAAGAGACCCAGTACTTC.

CDR3 nucleotides: TGCGCCAGCAGCCAATTGACTAGCGGGAGCTCCTACGAGCAGTACTTC. Protein product: CASSQLTSGSSYEQYF. The rearrangement uses TRBV5-1 and TRBJ2-7; 12 nucleotides agree with TRBD2. The CDR3 extends over 16 amino acids. The V gene's germline CDR1 is SGHRS and CDR2 YFSETQ. With V trimmed by 4 bases and J by 0 bases, 5 bases remained unmatched.